These 15 T cell receptor gamma chains share one sample of origin, sequenced in a study of Vδ1+ human thymocytes. Study-wide results and caveats: In the thymus, TRG and TRD repertoires looked highly polyclonal with Gaussian CDR3 lengths.

No cognate antigen is known for these TCRs. The template was reverse-transcribed extracted RNA. Multiplex PCR used pooled V-gene forward primers and a constant-region reverse primer to amplify CDR3s. TCRdb re-identified clones in the multiplex PCR reads via CATT. The table has tens of thousands of gamma-chain clones, 20% to 25% seen once. The sample consisted of Vdelta1+ gamma-delta thymocytes from the thymus. Subset defined: FACS-sorted CD3+ TCRalphabeta- TCRVdelta1+ TCRVdelta2- thymocytes. Receptors were obtained from a girl less than two years old who had congenital heart surgery.

The genes are TRGV9 and TRGJ1 or TRGJ2. The V and J ends lost 1 base and 14 bases, in that order; junction bases with no gene match: 11. The CDR3 is 12 amino acids. The germline gives CDR1 GITISATS, CDR2 ISYDGTV (reference sequence). CDR3 nucleotide sequence: TGTGCCTTGTGGGAGGTCCCAGGGAGGGAACTCTTT. Protein product: CALWEVPGRELF.

The gene calls are TRGV2 and TRGJ1 or TRGJ2. Losses at the gene ends were 2 bases for V and 12 bases for J; bases not matched to a gene: 7. This CDR3 contains 11 residues. The germline V gene has CDR1 EGSNGY and CDR2 YDSYNSKV. CDR3 sequence (DNA): TGTGCCACCTGGGACGCAACCGGGAAACTCTTT. The encoded protein is CATWDATGKLF.

A few counts support this clone. The J gene is TRGJ1 or TRGJ2, the V gene TRGV4. CDR3 size: 13 residues. With V trimmed by 4 bases and J by 8 bases, 11 bases remained unmatched. The germline CDR1 and CDR2 sequences are EGSTGY and YDSYTSSV. The DNA of the CDR3 is TGTGCCACCTGGGACGGGCCAAAGGATAAGAAACTCTTT. The encoded protein is CATWDGPKDKKLF.

V is TRGV3 and J is TRGJ1 or TRGJ2. Trimming removed 0 bases from V and 11 bases from J; junction bases left unmatched: 7. Germline CDR1 and CDR2: VTNTFY and YDVSTARD (reference sequence). CDR3 length: 12 residues. CDR3 sequence: CATWDRPDEKLF. The DNA for the CDR3 is TGTGCCACCTGGGACAGGCCGGACGAGAAACTCTTT.

The table lists this clone with a few counts. This chain links TRGV2 with TRGJ1 or TRGJ2. This CDR3 region has 13 residues. Germline V gene data show CDR1 as EGSNGY and CDR2 as YDSYNSKV. Trimming cost V 0 bases and J 11 bases; bases outside gene matches: 10. CDR3 in amino acids: CATWDGSFSEKLF. The CDR3 DNA is TGTGCCACCTGGGACGGGTCCTTTTCGGAGAAACTCTTT.

This chain connects TRGV4 to TRGJ1 or TRGJ2. CDR1 is EGSTGY and CDR2 is YDSYTSSV in the germline V gene. The junction had 14 bases not matched to a gene; V was cut back by 3 bases and J by 12 bases. The CDR3 consists of 13 residues. The CDR3 nucleotides read TGTGCCACCTGGGATTGGCCCCGAATTAGGAAACTCTTT. This gives the protein CATWDWPRIRKLF.

The genes are TRGV9 and TRGJ1 or TRGJ2. After removal of 2 bases from V and 7 bases from J, the junction contained 8 bases not matched to a gene. Germline CDR1 is GITISATS and CDR2 is ISYDGTV (reference sequence). The length of the CDR3 is 13 residues. CDR3 sequence reads: CALWEGIFYKKLF. For the CDR3, the DNA is TGTGCCTTGTGGGAGGGAATTTTCTATAAGAAACTCTTT.

Note on this clone: The sample has other DNA sequences that encode this CDR3 too. The chain combines TRGV4 with TRGJP2. This CDR3 comprises 13 residues. The junction had 4 bases not matched to a gene; V was cut back by 1 base and J by 8 bases. In germline, CDR1 is EGSTGY, CDR2 YDSYTSSV. CDR3 region: CATWDGPDWIKTF. In DNA form, the CDR3 reads TGTGCCACCTGGGATGGACCAGATTGGATCAAGACGTTT.

About this clone: Other nucleotide sequences in the sample specify the same CDR3. The chain uses TRGV8 and TRGJ1 or TRGJ2. The CDR3 covers 12 residues. Trimming cost V 0 bases and J 9 bases; bases outside gene matches: 5. Germline lookup yields CDR1 VENAVY and CDR2 YDSYNSRV. CDR3 coding DNA: TGTGCCACCTGGGATAGGCTCGGTAAGAAACTCTTT. It translates to CATWDRLGKKLF.

This clone showed up just a few times. The chain has TRGV9 and TRGJP1. V dropped 4 bases and J dropped 0; count of bases not matched to a gene: 5. In germline, CDR1 is GITISATS, CDR2 ISYDGTV (reference sequence). This CDR3 contains 15 residues. The CDR3 loop reads CALWELNTTGWFKIF. In DNA, the CDR3 is TGTGCCTTGTGGGAACTCAATACCACTGGTTGGTTCAAGATATTT.

There are a few counts of this clone. This rearrangement joins TRGV2 to TRGJ1 or TRGJ2. V lost 0 bases to trimming and J lost 10 bases; unmatched junction nucleotides: 6. The germline CDR1 and CDR2 sequences are EGSNGY and YDSYNSKV. This CDR3 is built from 12 residues. The CDR3 bases are TGTGCCACCTGGGACGGGGAAATGAAGAAACTCTTT. Amino acid sequence: CATWDGEMKKLF.

This chain uses TRGV5 with TRGJ1 or TRGJ2. This CDR3 contains 12 residues. CDR1 and CDR2 (germline): VINAFY, YDVSNSKD. V lost 3 bases, J lost 8 bases, and 7 bases stayed unmatched. The CDR3 DNA sequence: TGTGCCACCTGGGACCCCCGTCATAAGAAACTCTTT. Amino acid sequence: CATWDPRHKKLF.

This chain joins TRGV2 and TRGJ1 or TRGJ2. The germline CDR1 and CDR2 sequences are EGSNGY and YDSYNSKV. The CDR3 has 20 residues. V lost 0 bases to trimming and J lost 3 bases; unmatched junction nucleotides: 23. CDR3 loop: CATWDGLFLPADPLYYKKLF. In DNA, the CDR3 is TGTGCCACCTGGGACGGGCTTTTTCTGCCCGCAGATCCTCTTTATTATAAGAAACTCTTT.

The gene calls are TRGV3 and TRGJ1 or TRGJ2. The CDR3 length is 10 residues. Germline lookup yields CDR1 VTNTFY and CDR2 YDVSTARD (reference sequence). The junction had 5 bases not matched to a gene; V was cut back by 3 bases and J by 12 bases. Here the CDR3 DNA reads TGTGCCACCTGGGACTCCAGGAAACTCTTT. Translation: CATWDSRKLF.

This clone came up a few times. The rearrangement links TRGV3 to TRGJ1 or TRGJ2. The CDR3 runs to 13 residues. CDR1 VTNTFY and CDR2 YDVSTARD come from the germline V gene (reference sequence). V lost 2 bases and J lost 6; bases outside the gene matches: 7. The CDR3 nucleotides read TGTGCCACCTGGGACATCAGTGTTTATAAGAAACTCTTT. It is translated as CATWDISVYKKLF.